These 11 T cell receptor beta chains were all obtained from the same sample, sequenced in a study of T-cell memory formation after mild COVID-19. TCRdb called the 5' RACE reads again in MiXCR, with one record for every CDR3 protein. The sample lists approximately 500,000 distinct CDR3 sequences; around 27% were seen once. Material: PBMCs or a T cell subset sorted from them (not recorded which). These receptors all stem from an adult woman who had mild COVID-19 (a few samples of this study predate the infection). Cell type and time point are not known.

This clonotype was seen a handful of times. The genes are TRBV20-1 and TRBJ2-7; 7 nucleotides align to TRBD1. The CDR3 extends over 12 amino acids. The ends lost 5 bases at V and 7 bases at J; junction bases unmatched: 8. Germline V lookup: CDR1 DFQATT, CDR2 SNEGSKA (reference sequence). The CDR3 DNA sequence: TGCAGTGCTTTAGACAGGGTGCGAGAGCAGTACTTC. Its translation is CSALDRVREQYF.

V is TRBV19 and J is TRBJ1-2; weak D call: TRBD1 (5 bases). The CDR3 runs 14 residues. Germline loops: CDR1 LNHDA, CDR2 SQIVND (reference sequence). Trimming left V 7 bases short and J 3 bases short, with 15 bases between. CDR3 DNA sequence: TGTGCCAGTAATAACACCGGAGGGGACTATGGCTACACCTTC. It yields the protein CASNNTGGDYGYTF.

This clonotype was recorded once. This chain joins TRBV7-3 and TRBJ1-1; D is possibly TRBD1 (5 bases). Germline V lookup: CDR1 SGHTA, CDR2 FQGTGA. The CDR3 spans 14 residues. V lost 7 bases and J lost 0, with 12 bases in between. CDR3 nucleotides: TGTGCCAGCAAAAACGGGGGAATGAACACTGAAGCTTTCTTT. Its translation is CASKNGGMNTEAFF.

J is TRBJ1-5 and V is TRBV4-2, with D unresolved. Germline V CDR1 and CDR2: LGHNA, YNFKEQ. V was trimmed by 0 bases and J by 3 bases, leaving 6 bases between them. CDR3 length: 14 amino acids. CDR3 sequence (DNA): TGTGCCAGCAGCCAAGAAGGGCACAATCAGCCCCAGCATTTT. Translated: CASSQEGHNQPQHF.

The chain links TRBV29-1 to TRBJ1-4, with D perhaps matching TRBD1 (5 bases). Trimming cost V 6 bases and J 6 bases, with 14 bases left between them. The germline CDR1 and CDR2 sequences are SQVTM and ANQGSEA. This CDR3 spans 13 amino acids. CDR3 loop: CSVLSGLDEKLFF. The DNA for the CDR3 is TGCAGCGTCCTATCAGGGCTGGATGAAAAACTGTTTTTT.

This clonotype occurred a few times. The gene calls are TRBV15 and TRBJ2-2; 9 bases are a match to TRBD1. The trim removed 7 bases at V and 7 bases at J, leaving 10 bases unmatched. Germline loops: CDR1 LNHNV, CDR2 YYDKDF (reference sequence). The CDR3 runs to 15 residues. CDR3 bases: TGTGCCACCAATGGTGACAGGGGGGTCGTCGGGGAGCTGTTTTTT. Residues: CATNGDRGVVGELFF. Full variable domain (remainder filled in from reference TRBV15 and TRBJ2-2): DAMVIQNPRYQVTQFGKPVTLSCSQTLNHNVMYWYQQKSSQAPKLLFHYYDKDFNNEADTPDNFQSRRPNTSFCFLDIRSPGLGDTAMYLCATNGDRGVVGELFFGEGSRLTVL.

Only a few counts were recorded for this clonotype. This chain joins TRBV4-1 and TRBJ2-1; D is uncertain. From germline, CDR1 is MGHRA and CDR2 YSYEKL. CDR3 size: 13 residues. V lost 1 base, J lost 10 bases, and 11 bases lay in between. As DNA, the CDR3 is TGCGCCAGCAGCCAAGGCCCTCCCGCAGAGCAGTTCTTC. This gives the protein CASSQGPPAEQFF.

This clonotype showed up just a few times. The chain recombines TRBV20-1 with TRBJ1-2; D possibly corresponds to TRBD1 (6 bases). From germline, CDR1 is DFQATT and CDR2 SNEGSKA (reference sequence). The CDR3 has 14 residues. Trimming shortened V by 3 bases and J by 8 bases, and 19 bases separated the two germline ends. CDR3 region: CSASLEGGGHGYTF. The DNA for the CDR3 is TGCAGTGCTAGTCTGGAAGGGGGAGGGCACGGCTACACCTTC.

V is TRBV4-3 and J is TRBJ2-4; D is perhaps TRBD1 (6 bases). V dropped 1 base and J dropped 6 bases, with 19 bases sitting between them. The length of the CDR3 is 17 residues. Germline loops: CDR1 LGHNA, CDR2 YSLEER. The CDR3 spells CASSQGRGYLDRNIQYF. In nucleotides, the CDR3 is TGCGCCAGCAGCCAAGGAAGGGGGTACCTCGATAGAAACATTCAGTACTTC.

This clonotype occurred a few times. The chain has TRBV25-1 and TRBJ2-7; 7 bases match TRBD1. This CDR3 spans 13 amino acids. V shed 6 bases and J 3 bases; nucleotides not matched to a gene: 5. Germline V CDR1 and CDR2: MGHDK, SYGVNS. In nucleotides, the CDR3 is TGTGCCAGCAGACAGGGGAATTACTACGAGCAGTACTTC. Protein product: CASRQGNYYEQYF.

This clonotype was observed a few times. V usage is TRBV29-1 and J usage is TRBJ2-2; no definite D call. This CDR3 has 15 residues. Germline V CDR1 and CDR2: SQVTM, ANQGSEA. The germline V and J ends were trimmed by 4 bases and 0 bases, with 12 bases remaining between them. This CDR3 is CSVVTADTNTGELFF. The CDR3, as DNA: TGCAGCGTTGTGACGGCCGACACGAACACCGGGGAGCTGTTTTTT.